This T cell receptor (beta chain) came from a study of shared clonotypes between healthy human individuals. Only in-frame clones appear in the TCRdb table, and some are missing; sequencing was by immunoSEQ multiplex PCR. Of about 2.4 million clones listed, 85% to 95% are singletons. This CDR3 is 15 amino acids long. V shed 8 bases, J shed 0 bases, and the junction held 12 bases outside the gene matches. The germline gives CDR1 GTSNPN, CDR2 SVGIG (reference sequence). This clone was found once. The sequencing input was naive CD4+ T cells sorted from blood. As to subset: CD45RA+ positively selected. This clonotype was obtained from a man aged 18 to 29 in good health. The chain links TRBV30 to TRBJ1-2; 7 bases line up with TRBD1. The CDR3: CAGAGTATANYGYTF. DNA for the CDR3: TGTGCCGGCGCCGGGACAGCCACTGCTAACTATGGCTACACCTTC.